Presented here are 11 T cell receptor beta chains from one specimen sequenced in a study of blood T cell repertoires in COVID-19. TCRdb keeps only in-frame clones here, not all; method: immunoSEQ multiplex PCR. This table holds fewer than 60,000 clones, approximately 85% found once. The material sequenced was peripheral blood. The receptors come from a human donor in a cohort sampled during active COVID-19.

The V and J genes are TRBV19 and TRBJ2-7; TRBD2 matches at 8 bases. The CDR3 spans 14 residues. The V and J ends lost 5 bases and 5 bases, in that order; junction bases with no gene match: 8. CDR1 LNHDA and CDR2 SQIVND come from the germline V gene (reference sequence). The CDR3 DNA follows: TGTGCCAGTAGTTTAATAGCGGGATATGACGAGCAGTACTTC. Translation: CASSLIAGYDEQYF.

The rearrangement links TRBV24-1 to TRBJ2-3; D is undetermined. Trimming left V 7 bases short and J 1 base short, with 8 bases between. The CDR3 runs 13 residues. Germline-derived CDR1 and CDR2 are KGHDR and SFDVKD. For the CDR3, the DNA is TGTGCCACCAGCAACCCGGGCACAGATACGCAGTATTTT. Translated, it gives CATSNPGTDTQYF.

The rearrangement links TRBV7-2 to TRBJ2-2, with D perhaps matching TRBD2 (6 bases). V gave up 3 bases and J gave up 1 base, with 12 bases separating them. The CDR3 loop spans 16 amino acids. Germline assignment: CDR1 SGHTA and CDR2 FQGNSA. The CDR3 nucleotides are TGTGCCAGCAGCTTTGGAGGGTCCCGGAACACCGGGGAGCTGTTTTTT. Protein product: CASSFGGSRNTGELFF.

This clone was seen just once. The chain carries TRBV19 and TRBJ2-3; 9 positions agree with TRBD1. CDR3 length equals 14 residues. CDR1 LNHDA and CDR2 SQIVND come from the germline V gene (reference sequence). The junction had 4 bases not matched to a gene; V was cut back by 6 bases and J by 3 bases. CDR3 loop: CASRTGGWTDTQYF. The CDR3 region has the DNA TGTGCCAGTAGAACAGGGGGCTGGACAGATACGCAGTATTTT.

The sample holds a few counts of this clone. The chain joins TRBV4-1 to TRBJ2-7; D unclear. Germline V gene sequence: CDR1 MGHRA, CDR2 YSYEKL. The germline V and J ends were trimmed by 0 bases and 1 base, with 10 bases remaining between them. This CDR3 comprises 15 residues. The CDR3 DNA is TGCGCCAGCAGCCAAGATATACGCAGTTCCTACGAGCAGTACTTC. Residues: CASSQDIRSSYEQYF.

This clone was recorded a few times. The chain is built from TRBV6-5 and TRBJ1-6; unclear D gene. The CDR3 sequence is 13 residues long. Looked up from germline, CDR1 is MNHEY and CDR2 is SVGAGI. V was cut by 7 bases and J by 3 bases, with 7 bases left in between. This CDR3 reads CASNLGYNSPLHF. CDR3 nucleotides: TGTGCCAGCAACCTCGGCTATAATTCACCCCTCCACTTT.

The sample holds one count of this clone. V is TRBV30 and J is TRBJ2-2; D is unclear. The germline V gene encodes CDR1 GTSNPN and CDR2 SVGIG (reference sequence). V lost 3 bases and J 0 bases, leaving 5 bases between the germline ends. This CDR3 is 13 amino acids long. The CDR3 spells CAWRATNTGELFF. In DNA, the CDR3 is TGTGCCTGGAGGGCAACGAACACCGGGGAGCTGTTTTTT.

The V call is TRBV11-2, the J call TRBJ1-4; 8 nucleotides align to TRBD1. This CDR3 contains 15 residues. Germline CDR1 reads SGHAT; CDR2 reads FQNNGV. Trimming removed 3 bases from V and 10 bases from J; junction bases left unmatched: 10. The CDR3, as DNA: TGTGCCAGCAGCTTCTTGACAGGGGAAGGAGCAAAACTGTTTTTT. Translated: CASSFLTGEGAKLFF.

The rearrangement joins TRBV3-1 (or the pseudogene TRBV3-2) to TRBJ2-7; D may be TRBD2 (6 bases). The CDR3 runs 15 residues. Trimming took off 0 bases at V and 6 bases at J, with 15 bases between the two ends. The V gene's germline CDR1 is LGHDT and CDR2 YNNKEL (reference sequence). CDR3: CASSQDVASGGEQYF. CDR3 DNA sequence: TGTGCCAGCAGCCAAGATGTCGCGTCCGGGGGCGAGCAGTACTTC.

The chain carries TRBV5-4 and TRBJ2-1, with 7 positions matching TRBD2. There are 14 residues in the CDR3. The junction had 6 bases not matched to a gene; V was cut back by 0 bases and J by 9 bases. The germline V gene has CDR1 SGHNT and CDR2 YYREEE (reference sequence). CDR3 coding DNA: TGTGCCAGCAGCTTGGACGGACTAGAGGGTGAGCAGTTCTTC. Protein: CASSLDGLEGEQFF. Complete variable domain (other parts from reference TRBV5-4 and TRBJ2-1): ETGVTQSPTHLIKTRGQQVTLRCSSQSGHNTVSWYQQALGQGPQFIFQYYREEENGRGNFPPRFSGLQFPNYSSELNVNALELDDSALYLCASSLDGLEGEQFFGPGTRLTVL.

This rearrangement joins TRBV9 to TRBJ2-3; 13 bases line up with TRBD2. J gave up 3 bases and V 4 bases, and 11 bases lay outside the gene matches. This CDR3 is built from 18 residues. CDR1 is SGDLS and CDR2 is YYNGEE in the germline V gene. The chain's CDR3 is CASSQRTSGREGTDTQYF. CDR3 DNA: TGTGCCAGCAGCCAGCGGACTAGCGGGAGAGAGGGGACAGATACGCAGTATTTT.